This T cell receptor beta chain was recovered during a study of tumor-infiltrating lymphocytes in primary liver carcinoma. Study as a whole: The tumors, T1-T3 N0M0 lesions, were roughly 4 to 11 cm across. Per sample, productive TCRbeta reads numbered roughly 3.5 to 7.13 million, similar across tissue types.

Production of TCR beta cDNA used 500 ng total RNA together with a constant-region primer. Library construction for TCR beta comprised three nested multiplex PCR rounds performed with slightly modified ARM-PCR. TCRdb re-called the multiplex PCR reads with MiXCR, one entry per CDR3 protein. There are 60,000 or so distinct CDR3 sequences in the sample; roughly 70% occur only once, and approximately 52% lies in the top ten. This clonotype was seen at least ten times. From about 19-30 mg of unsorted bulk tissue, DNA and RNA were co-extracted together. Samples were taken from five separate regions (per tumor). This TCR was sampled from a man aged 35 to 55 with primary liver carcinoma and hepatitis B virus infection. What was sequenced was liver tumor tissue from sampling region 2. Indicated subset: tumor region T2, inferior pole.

In DNA form, the CDR3 reads TGTGCCACCCTCCTGAACACTGAAGCTTTCTTT. This codes for CATLLNTEAFF. The chain carries TRBV6-2 or TRBV6-3 and TRBJ1-1; no clear D gene. Germline V gene lookup returns CDR1 MNHEY and CDR2 SVGEGT. The CDR3 length is 11 residues. V lost 10 bases to trimming and J lost 0 bases, with 6 bases between them.